This T cell receptor (beta chain) is drawn from a study of T cells after yellow fever vaccination. The wider study: When fractions had low cell numbers, they were prepared with SMART-Seq v4 Ultra Low Input. Study-level points and caveats: Contamination by abundant bulk-population clonotypes could be present in FACS-sorted repertoires.

Germline-derived CDR1 and CDR2 are SGHKS and YYEKEE (reference sequence). V was shortened by 2 bases and J by 4 bases, with 6 bases between the two germline ends. The CDR3 sequence is 12 residues long. This clonotype appeared a few times. Its antigen remains unknown. TCR cDNA was made by 5'RACE template switching, adding a universal primer site and UMIs. TCRdb re-called the 5' RACE reads through MiXCR, storing one row per CDR3 protein. The table has fewer than 650,000 distinct CDR3 sequences, about a fifth seen once; the top ten hold about 16%. The sample consisted of PBMCs, taken less than 25 days after the first yellow fever vaccination. The chain links TRBV5-5 to TRBJ1-2; D ambiguous. The receptor comes from a man aged 18 to 30 who received the YFV17D yellow fever vaccine. CDR3 protein: CASSFPGYGYTF. Written as DNA, the CDR3 is TGTGCCAGCAGCTTCCCAGGCTATGGCTACACCTTC.